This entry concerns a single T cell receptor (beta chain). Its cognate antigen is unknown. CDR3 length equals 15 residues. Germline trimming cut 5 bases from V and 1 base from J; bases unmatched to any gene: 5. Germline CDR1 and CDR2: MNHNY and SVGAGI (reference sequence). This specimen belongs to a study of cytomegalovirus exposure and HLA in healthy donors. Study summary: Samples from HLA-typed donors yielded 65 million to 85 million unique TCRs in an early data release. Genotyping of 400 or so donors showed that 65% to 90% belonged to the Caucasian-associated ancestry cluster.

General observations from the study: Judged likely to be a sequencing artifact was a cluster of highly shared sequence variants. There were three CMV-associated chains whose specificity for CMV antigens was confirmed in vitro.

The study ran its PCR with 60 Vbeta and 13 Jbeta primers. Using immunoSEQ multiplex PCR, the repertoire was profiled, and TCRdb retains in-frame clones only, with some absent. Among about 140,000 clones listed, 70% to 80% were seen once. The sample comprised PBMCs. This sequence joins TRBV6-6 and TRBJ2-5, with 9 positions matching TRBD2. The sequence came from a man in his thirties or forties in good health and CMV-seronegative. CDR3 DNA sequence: TGTGCCAGCAGTCGTAGCGGGAGTGCCCAAGAGACCCAGTACTTC. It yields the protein CASSRSGSAQETQYF.